Listed below are T cell receptor beta chains from one sample, sequenced in a study of T cells in Graves' hyperthyroidism and ophthalmopathy. TCRdb reprocessed the multiplex PCR reads with MiXCR, giving one entry per CDR3 protein. Here the sample spans hundreds of thousands of distinct CDR3 sequences, around 15% being singletons. The sequenced sample was blood. Receptors originate from a man aged 45-65 years with Graves' ophthalmopathy. The CDR3 runs from the conserved cysteine through the conserved F or W. The D gene is left open where the match is weak. Clone size is given for some rows only: seen once, a few or many times, or a class if the clone is expanded.

d_call	j_call	cdr3_length	clone_size	v_call	cdr3_aa	cdr3_nt
TRBD2	TRBJ2-1	16	once	TRBV7-9	CASSSSGRWPLVKQFF	TGTGCCAGCAGCAGTAGCGGGAGATGGCCCTTAGTGAAGCAGTTCTTC
NA	TRBJ1-1	13	many	TRBV7-7	CASSTRVDTEAFF	TGTGCTAGCAGCACCCGAGTGGACACTGAAGCTTTCTTT
TRBD2	TRBJ2-1	15	many	TRBV20-1	CSAGAGTSGSYEQFF	TGCAGTGCTGGCGCAGGGACTAGCGGGAGCTATGAGCAGTTCTTC
NA	TRBJ1-5	16	many	TRBV5-1	CASSRGPADMTQPQHF	TGCGCCAGCAGCCGGGGGCCGGCCGACATGACTCAGCCCCAGCATTTT
TRBD2	TRBJ2-2	16	NA	TRBV3-1	CASSPTSGGNTGELFF	TGTGCCAGCAGCCCGACTAGCGGGGGTAACACCGGGGAGCTGTTTTTT
NA	TRBJ1-1	13	many	TRBV30	CAWSPTLNTEAFF	TGTGCCTGGAGTCCGACATTGAACACTGAAGCTTTCTTT
TRBD2	TRBJ2-7	14	NA	TRBV20-1	CSATLAGATYEQYF	TGCAGTGCTACCTTAGCGGGAGCCACCTACGAGCAGTACTTC
NA	TRBJ2-1	9	NA	TRBV6-4	CATDREQFF	TGTGCCACCGACCGTGAGCAGTTCTTC
NA	TRBJ1-1	14	NA	TRBV11-2	CASSRRGPDTEAFF	TGTGCCAGCAGCCGCCGGGGTCCGGACACTGAAGCTTTCTTT
NA	TRBJ1-5	13	few	TRBV2	CASRWAVNQPQHF	TGTGCCAGCAGATGGGCGGTAAATCAGCCCCAGCATTTT
NA	TRBJ2-5	16	many	TRBV6-2/TRBV6-3	CASSTRPWGSQETQYF	TGTGCCAGCAGTACCCGCCCTTGGGGTTCCCAAGAGACCCAGTACTTC
NA	TRBJ2-1	12	many	TRBV19	CASSIGDVEQFF	TGTGCCAGTAGTATCGGGGATGTTGAGCAGTTCTTC
TRBD2	TRBJ2-7	13	many	TRBV3-1	CASSQDWGGEQYF	TGTGCCAGCAGCCAAGATTGGGGGGGGGAGCAGTACTTC
NA	TRBJ2-7	14	NA	TRBV2	CASSEGFSRNEQYF	TGTGCCAGCAGTGAGGGGTTTTCTAGAAACGAGCAGTACTTC
NA	TRBJ1-2	14	many	TRBV12-3/TRBV12-4	CASSLRGTRNGYTF	TGTGCCAGCAGTTTACGCGGGACACGGAATGGCTACACCTTC
TRBD1	TRBJ1-1	15	many	TRBV5-5	CASSLSRQGRTEAFF	TGTGCCAGCAGCTTATCGAGACAGGGGAGAACTGAAGCTTTCTTT
NA	TRBJ2-2	14	few	TRBV11-1	CASSFRGASGELFF	TGTGCCAGCAGCTTCAGGGGCGCTAGCGGGGAGCTGTTTTTT
TRBD2	TRBJ2-1	17	many	TRBV6-1	CASSEAPGGITFNEQFF	TGTGCCAGCAGTGAAGCTCCGGGAGGGATCACCTTCAATGAGCAGTTCTTC
TRBD2	TRBJ2-1	14	few	TRBV30	CAWSGISGLNEQSF	TGTGCCTGGAGTGGGATTAGCGGGCTAAATGAGCAGTCCTTC
NA	TRBJ2-1	15	many	TRBV7-3	CASSLTGSVYNEQFF	TGTGCCAGCAGCTTAACTGGGTCGGTCTACAATGAGCAGTTCTTC
NA	TRBJ2-3	15	many	TRBV20-1	CSASNPKESTDTQYF	TGCAGTGCTAGTAACCCCAAGGAGAGCACAGATACGCAGTATTTT
TRBD2	TRBJ2-2	15	many	TRBV12-3/TRBV12-4	CASRRLAGDTGELFF	TGTGCCAGCAGAAGACTAGCGGGAGACACCGGGGAGCTGTTTTTT
NA	TRBJ2-5	14	few	TRBV12-3/TRBV12-4	CASSSLWSEETQYF	TGTGCCAGCAGCTCGCTTTGGTCAGAAGAGACCCAGTACTTC
NA	TRBJ1-5	15	many	TRBV7-2	CASSPTGGYNQPQHF	TGTGCCAGCAGCCCGACAGGAGGCTACAATCAGCCCCAGCATTTT
NA	TRBJ1-1	12	many	TRBV10-1	CASSSGLAEAFF	TGCGCCAGCAGTAGTGGACTGGCTGAAGCTTTCTTT